This T cell receptor (beta chain) was sequenced for a study of T cell repertoires in cytomegalovirus infection. About the research overall: Recently identified HLA-C-restricted CMV epitopes were used, and well-studied HLA-B-restricted CMV epitopes were used as well. CMV infection together with matching HLA type was indicated by public TCR beta signatures. Notes on the study in general: Clonotype analysis showed dominance of the ex vivo response by HLA-C-restricted CMV-specific TCR beta clonotypes. Summed public TCR beta family frequency identified CMV carriers bearing the relevant HLA.

A single record per CDR3 protein comes from TCRdb applying MiXCR to the reads. The sample includes 750,000 to 900,000 distinct CDR3 sequences, approximately 32% of them seen just once. The CDR3 is 15 amino acids. From germline, CDR1 is MGHRA and CDR2 YSYEKL. Trimming removed 0 bases at V and 6 bases at J, with 14 bases between. This clonotype has a handful of counts. Its antigen is undetermined. This sample comprised cultured CD8+ T cells from PBMCs, obtained from culture after CMV antigen stimulation. The sequence derives from a human donor in good health (CMV status not recorded). Some clones in this sample may be carry-over from other donors' samples. The rearrangement uses TRBV4-1 and TRBJ2-5, with a possible D match to TRBD1 (5 bases). The CDR3 loop is CASSQDRAMGKTQYF. The CDR3 DNA sequence: TGCGCCAGCAGCCAAGACAGGGCTATGGGAAAGACCCAGTACTTC.